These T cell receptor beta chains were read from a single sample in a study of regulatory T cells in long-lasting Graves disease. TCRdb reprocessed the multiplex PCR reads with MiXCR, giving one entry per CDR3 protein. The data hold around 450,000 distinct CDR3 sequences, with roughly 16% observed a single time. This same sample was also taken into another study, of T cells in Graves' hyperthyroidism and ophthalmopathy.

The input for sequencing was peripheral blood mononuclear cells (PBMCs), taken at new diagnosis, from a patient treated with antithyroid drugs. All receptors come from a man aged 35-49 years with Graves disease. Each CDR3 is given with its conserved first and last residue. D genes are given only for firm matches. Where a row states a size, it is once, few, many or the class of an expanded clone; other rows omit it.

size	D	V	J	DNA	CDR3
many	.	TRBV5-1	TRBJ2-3	TGCGCCAGCAGCTTGGTAGGCAGGGGGGTTATGGATACGCAGTATTTT	CASSLVGRGVMDTQYF
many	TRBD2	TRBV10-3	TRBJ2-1	TGTGCCATCAGCCCAGGACTAGCGGGGGACAATGAGCAGTTCTTC	CAISPGLAGDNEQFF
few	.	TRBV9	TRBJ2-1	TGTGCCAGCAGCGTACAGGACTACAATGAGCAGTTCTTC	CASSVQDYNEQFF
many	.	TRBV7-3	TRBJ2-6	TGTGCCAGCAGCCGACCGAACTCTGGGGCCAACGTCCTGACTTTC	CASSRPNSGANVLTF
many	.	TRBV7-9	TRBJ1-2	TGTGCCAGCAGCTTAGGGACAGACTTCTATGGCTACACCTTC	CASSLGTDFYGYTF
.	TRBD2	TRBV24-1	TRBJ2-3	TGTGCCACCAGTGACCAACTAGCGGAGGGAGATACGCAGTATTTT	CATSDQLAEGDTQYF
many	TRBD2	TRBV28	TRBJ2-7	TGTGCCAGCAGTCCTCTAGCGGGTGAGCAGTACTTC	CASSPLAGEQYF
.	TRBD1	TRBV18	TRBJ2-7	TGTGCCAGCTCACCAGCCGGGACAGGGTCGTCCTACGAGCAGTACTTC	CASSPAGTGSSYEQYF
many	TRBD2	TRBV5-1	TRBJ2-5	TGCGCCAGCAGCTTTACCAGCGGGAGAGGAGAGACCCAGTACTTC	CASSFTSGRGETQYF
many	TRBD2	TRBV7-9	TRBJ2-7	TGTGCCAGCAGCTTACCTAGCGGGAACGGTCGCGAGCAGTACTTC	CASSLPSGNGREQYF
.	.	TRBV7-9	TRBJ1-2	TGTGCCAGCAGCTTCGACCGGGGCTACACCTTC	CASSFDRGYTF
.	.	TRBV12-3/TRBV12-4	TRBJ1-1	TGTGCCAGCAGTTTATACTCACTCATCGGGGGCACTGAAGCTTTCTTT	CASSLYSLIGGTEAFF
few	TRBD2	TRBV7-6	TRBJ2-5	TGTGCCAGCAGCTTAGAAGAGACTAGCGAACAGTACTTC	CASSLEETSEQYF
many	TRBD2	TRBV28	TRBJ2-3	TGTGCCAGCAGTAATAGCGGGGCCAGAATGAATACGCAGTATTTT	CASSNSGARMNTQYF
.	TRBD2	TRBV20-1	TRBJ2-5	TGCAGTGCCTCCGGGACTAGCGGGACGAGGGGGGAGACCCAGTACTTC	CSASGTSGTRGETQYF
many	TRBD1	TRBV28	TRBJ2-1	TGTGCCAGCAGCAAGACAGGGCATTCCTACAATGAGCAGTTCTTC	CASSKTGHSYNEQFF
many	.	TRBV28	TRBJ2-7	TGTGCCAGCAGTTTATCTGGGAGTACTGGCGAGCAGTACTTC	CASSLSGSTGEQYF
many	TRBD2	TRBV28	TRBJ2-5	TGTGCCAGCAGTCCTCGAGGTAGCGGGAGCCGGCGAGAGACCCAGTACTTC	CASSPRGSGSRRETQYF
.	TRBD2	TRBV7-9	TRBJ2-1	TGTGCCAGCAGCTCTGTCAGCGGGAACTACAATGAGCAGTTCTTC	CASSSVSGNYNEQFF